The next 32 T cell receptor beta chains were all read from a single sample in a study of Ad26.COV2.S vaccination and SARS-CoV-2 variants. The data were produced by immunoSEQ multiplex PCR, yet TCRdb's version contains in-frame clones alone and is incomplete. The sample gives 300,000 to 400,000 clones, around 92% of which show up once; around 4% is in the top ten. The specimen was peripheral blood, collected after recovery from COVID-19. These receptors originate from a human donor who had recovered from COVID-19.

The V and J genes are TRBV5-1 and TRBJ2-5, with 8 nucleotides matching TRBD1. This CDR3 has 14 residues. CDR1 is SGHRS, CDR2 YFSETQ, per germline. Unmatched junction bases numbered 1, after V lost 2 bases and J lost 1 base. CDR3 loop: CASSFGTGQETQYF. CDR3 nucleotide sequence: TGCGCCAGCAGCTTCGGGACAGGCCAAGAGACCCAGTACTTC.

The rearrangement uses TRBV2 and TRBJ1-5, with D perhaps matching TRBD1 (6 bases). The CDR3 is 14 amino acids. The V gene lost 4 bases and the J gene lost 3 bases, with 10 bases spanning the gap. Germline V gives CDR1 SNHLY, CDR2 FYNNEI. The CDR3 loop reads CASSADRINQPQHF. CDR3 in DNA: TGTGCCAGCAGTGCAGACAGGATCAATCAGCCCCAGCATTTT.

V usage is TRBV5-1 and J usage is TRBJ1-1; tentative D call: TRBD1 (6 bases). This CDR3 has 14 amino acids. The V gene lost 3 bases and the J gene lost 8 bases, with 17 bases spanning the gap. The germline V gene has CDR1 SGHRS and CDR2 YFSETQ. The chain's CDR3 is CASSYSGAVEEAFF. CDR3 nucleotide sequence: TGCGCCAGCAGCTATTCAGGGGCAGTTGAAGAAGCTTTCTTT.

The CDR3 spells CASSLVMGLAGKGEQFF. CDR3 nucleotides: TGTGCCAGCAGCTTGGTGATGGGACTAGCGGGGAAGGGTGAGCAGTTCTTC. The J gene is TRBJ2-1, the V gene TRBV5-4; 13 bases match TRBD2. The germline CDR1 and CDR2 sequences are SGHNT and YYREEE (reference sequence). V lost 0 bases to trimming and J lost 9 bases; unmatched junction nucleotides: 9. The CDR3 runs to 17 residues.

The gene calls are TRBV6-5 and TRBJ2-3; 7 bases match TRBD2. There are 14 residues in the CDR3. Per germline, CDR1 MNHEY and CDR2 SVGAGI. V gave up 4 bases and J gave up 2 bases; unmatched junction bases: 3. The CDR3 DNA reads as TGTGCCAGCAGTTCCAGCGGGGCCACAGATACGCAGTATTTT. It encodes CASSSSGATDTQYF.

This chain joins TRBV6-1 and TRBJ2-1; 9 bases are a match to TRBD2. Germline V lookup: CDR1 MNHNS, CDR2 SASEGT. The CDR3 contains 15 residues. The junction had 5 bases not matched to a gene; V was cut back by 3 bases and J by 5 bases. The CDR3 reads CASSDGSGGNNEQFF. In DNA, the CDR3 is TGTGCCAGCAGTGATGGTAGCGGGGGCAACAATGAGCAGTTCTTC.

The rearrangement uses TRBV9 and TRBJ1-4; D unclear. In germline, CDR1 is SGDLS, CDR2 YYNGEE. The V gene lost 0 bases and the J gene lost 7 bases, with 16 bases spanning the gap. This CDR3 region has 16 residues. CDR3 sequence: CASSVAPQSGSEKLFF. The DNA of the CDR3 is TGTGCCAGCAGCGTAGCCCCGCAGTCTGGTTCTGAAAAACTGTTTTTT. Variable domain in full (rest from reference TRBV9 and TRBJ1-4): DSGVTQTPKHLITATGQRVTLRCSPRSGDLSVYWYQQSLDQGLQFLIQYYNGEERAKGNILERFSAQQFPDLHSELNLSSLELGDSALYFCASSVAPQSGSEKLFFGSGTQLSVL.

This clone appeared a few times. The CDR3 spells CASSLPANSYNSPLHF. The CDR3 nucleotides read TGTGCCAGCAGCTTACCCGCTAACTCCTATAATTCACCCCTCCACTTT. J is TRBJ1-6 and V is TRBV7-6, with unresolved D. V was cut by 2 bases and J by 0 bases, with 8 bases left in between. Germline-derived CDR1 and CDR2 are SGHVS and FNYEAQ. The CDR3 is 16 residues long.

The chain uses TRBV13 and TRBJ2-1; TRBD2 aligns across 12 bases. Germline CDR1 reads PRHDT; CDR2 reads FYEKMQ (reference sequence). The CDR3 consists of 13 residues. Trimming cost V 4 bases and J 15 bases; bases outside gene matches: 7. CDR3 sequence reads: CASSSRTSGALFF. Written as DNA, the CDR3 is TGTGCCAGCAGCTCAAGGACTAGCGGGGCTCTGTTCTTC. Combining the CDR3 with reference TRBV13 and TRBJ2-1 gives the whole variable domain AAGVIQSPRHLIKEKRETATLKCYPIPRHDTVYWYQQGPGQDPQFLISFYEKMQSDKGSIPDRFSAQQFSDYHSELNMSSLELGDSALYFCASSSRTSGALFFGPGTRLTVL.

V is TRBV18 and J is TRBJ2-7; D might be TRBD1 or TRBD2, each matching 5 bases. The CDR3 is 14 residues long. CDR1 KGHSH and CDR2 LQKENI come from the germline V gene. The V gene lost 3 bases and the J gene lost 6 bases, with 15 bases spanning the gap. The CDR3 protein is CASSPRNWGTEQYF. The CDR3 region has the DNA TGTGCCAGCTCACCCCGAAATTGGGGGACCGAGCAGTACTTC.

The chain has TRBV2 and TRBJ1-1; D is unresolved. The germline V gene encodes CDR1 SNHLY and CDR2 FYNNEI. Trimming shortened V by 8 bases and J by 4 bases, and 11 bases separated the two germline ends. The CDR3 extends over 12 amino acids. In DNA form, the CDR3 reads TGTGCCAGCCAATCACTGGGCACTGAAGCTTTCTTT. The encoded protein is CASQSLGTEAFF.

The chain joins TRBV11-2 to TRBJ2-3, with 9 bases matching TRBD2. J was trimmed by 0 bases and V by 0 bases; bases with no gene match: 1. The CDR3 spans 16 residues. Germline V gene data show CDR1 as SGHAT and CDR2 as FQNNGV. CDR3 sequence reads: CASSLELAGSTDTQYF. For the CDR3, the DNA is TGTGCCAGCAGCTTAGAACTAGCGGGTAGCACAGATACGCAGTATTTT.

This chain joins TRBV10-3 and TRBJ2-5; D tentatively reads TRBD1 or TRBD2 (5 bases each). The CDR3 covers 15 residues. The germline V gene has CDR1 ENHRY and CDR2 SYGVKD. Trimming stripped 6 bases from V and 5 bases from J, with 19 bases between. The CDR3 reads CAIRDSTESRETQYF. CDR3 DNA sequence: TGTGCCATCAGGGACTCGACAGAGTCTCGGGAGACCCAGTACTTC.

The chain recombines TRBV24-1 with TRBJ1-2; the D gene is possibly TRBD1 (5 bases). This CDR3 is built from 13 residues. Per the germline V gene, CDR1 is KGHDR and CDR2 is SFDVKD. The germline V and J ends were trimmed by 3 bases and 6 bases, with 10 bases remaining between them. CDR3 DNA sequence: TGTGCCACCAGTGATGGTCAGGGACATGGCTACACCTTC. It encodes CATSDGQGHGYTF.

The CDR3 DNA sequence: TGTGCCAGTAGTAGTAGCAGGAGCTCCTACGAGCAGTACTTC. Its protein is CASSSSRSSYEQYF. This chain connects TRBV19 to TRBJ2-7; D uncertain. V lost 4 bases, J lost 0 bases, and 10 bases lay in between. CDR1 LNHDA and CDR2 SQIVND come from the germline V gene (reference sequence). There are 14 residues in the CDR3.

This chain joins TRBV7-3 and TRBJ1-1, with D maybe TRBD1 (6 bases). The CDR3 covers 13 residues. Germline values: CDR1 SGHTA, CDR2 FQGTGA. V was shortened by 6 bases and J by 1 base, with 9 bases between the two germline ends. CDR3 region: CASSPTGNTEAFF. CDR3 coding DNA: TGTGCCAGCAGTCCGACAGGGAACACTGAAGCTTTCTTT.

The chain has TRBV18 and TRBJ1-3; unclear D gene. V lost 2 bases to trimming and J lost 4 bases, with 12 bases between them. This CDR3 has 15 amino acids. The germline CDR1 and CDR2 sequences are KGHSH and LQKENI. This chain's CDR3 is CASSPTTTSGNTIYF. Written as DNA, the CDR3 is TGTGCCAGCTCACCAACAACTACCTCAGGAAACACCATATATTTT.

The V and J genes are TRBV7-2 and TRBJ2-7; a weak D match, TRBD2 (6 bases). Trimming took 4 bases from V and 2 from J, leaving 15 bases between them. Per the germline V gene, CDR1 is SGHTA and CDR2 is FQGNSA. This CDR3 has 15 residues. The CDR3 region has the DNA TGTGCCAGCAGCTCCGATAGTGGGGGGACCTACGAGCAGTACTTC. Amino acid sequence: CASSSDSGGTYEQYF.

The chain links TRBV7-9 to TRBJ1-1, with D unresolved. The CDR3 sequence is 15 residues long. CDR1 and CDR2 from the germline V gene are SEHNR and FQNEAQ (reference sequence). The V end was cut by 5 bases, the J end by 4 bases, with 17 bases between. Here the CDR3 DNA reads TGTGCCAGCAGCAAAAGAGAGGGCCCGACCACTGAAGCTTTCTTT. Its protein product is CASSKREGPTTEAFF.

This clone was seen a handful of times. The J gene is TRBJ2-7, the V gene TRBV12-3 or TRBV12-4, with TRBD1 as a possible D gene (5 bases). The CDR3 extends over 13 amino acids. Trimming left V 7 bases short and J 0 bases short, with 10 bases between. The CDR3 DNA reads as TGTGCCAGCAACGGACACAGCTCCTACGAGCAGTACTTC. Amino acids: CASNGHSSYEQYF.

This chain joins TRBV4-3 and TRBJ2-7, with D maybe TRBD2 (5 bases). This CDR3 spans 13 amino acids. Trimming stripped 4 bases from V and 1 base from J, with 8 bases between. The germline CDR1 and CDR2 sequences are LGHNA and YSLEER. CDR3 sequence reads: CASSLGGSYEQYF. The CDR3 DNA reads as TGCGCCAGCAGCCTGGGCGGGTCCTACGAGCAGTACTTC.

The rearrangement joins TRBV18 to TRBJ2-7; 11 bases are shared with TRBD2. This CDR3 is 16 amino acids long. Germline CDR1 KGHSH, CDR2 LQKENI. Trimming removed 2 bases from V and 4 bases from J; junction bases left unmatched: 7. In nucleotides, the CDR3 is TGTGCCAGCTCACCAGTTAGCGGGGGGGCAGTATACGAGCAGTACTTC. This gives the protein CASSPVSGGAVYEQYF.

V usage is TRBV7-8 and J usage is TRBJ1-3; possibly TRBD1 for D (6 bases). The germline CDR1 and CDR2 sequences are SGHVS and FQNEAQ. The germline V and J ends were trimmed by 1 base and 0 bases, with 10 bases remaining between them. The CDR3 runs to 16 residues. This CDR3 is CASSLGSRGSGNTIYF. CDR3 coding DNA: TGTGCCAGCAGCTTAGGGAGCAGGGGCTCTGGAAACACCATATATTTT. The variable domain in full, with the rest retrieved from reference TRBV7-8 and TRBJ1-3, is GAGVSQSPRYKVAKRGQDVALRCDPISGHVSLFWYQQALGQGPEFLTYFQNEAQLDKSGLPSDRFFAERPEGSVSTLKIQRTQQEDSAVYLCASSLGSRGSGNTIYFGEGSWLTVV.

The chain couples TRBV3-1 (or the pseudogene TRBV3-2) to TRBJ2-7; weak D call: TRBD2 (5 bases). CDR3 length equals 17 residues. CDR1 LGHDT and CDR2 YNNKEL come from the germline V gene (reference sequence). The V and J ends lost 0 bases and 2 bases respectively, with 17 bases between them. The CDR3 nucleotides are TGTGCCAGCAGCCAAGATGGCCCTCGGGGTCGGACCTACGAGCAGTACTTC. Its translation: CASSQDGPRGRTYEQYF.

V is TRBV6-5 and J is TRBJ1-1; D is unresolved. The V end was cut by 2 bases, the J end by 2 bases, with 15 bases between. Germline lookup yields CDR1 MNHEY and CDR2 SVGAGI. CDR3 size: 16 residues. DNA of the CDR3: TGTGCCAGCAGTTACAAAGCGGGATCCCCAAACACTGAAGCTTTCTTT. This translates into CASSYKAGSPNTEAFF.

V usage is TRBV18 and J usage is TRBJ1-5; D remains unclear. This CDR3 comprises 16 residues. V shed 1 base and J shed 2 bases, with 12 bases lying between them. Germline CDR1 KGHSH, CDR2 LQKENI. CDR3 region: CASSPQTGSGNQPQHF. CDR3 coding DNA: TGTGCCAGCTCACCACAAACGGGGTCAGGCAATCAGCCCCAGCATTTT.

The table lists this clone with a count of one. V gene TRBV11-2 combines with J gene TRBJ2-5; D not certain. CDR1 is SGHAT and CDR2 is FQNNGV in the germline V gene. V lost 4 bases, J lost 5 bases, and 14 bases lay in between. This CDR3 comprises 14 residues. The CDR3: CASSSTLDAETQYF. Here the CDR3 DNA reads TGTGCCAGCAGCTCGACCCTCGACGCGGAGACCCAGTACTTC.

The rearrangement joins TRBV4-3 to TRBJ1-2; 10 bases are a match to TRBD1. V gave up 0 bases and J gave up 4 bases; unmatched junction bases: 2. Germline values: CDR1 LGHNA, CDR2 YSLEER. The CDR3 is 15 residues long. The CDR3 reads CASSQDRTGGYGYTF. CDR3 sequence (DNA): TGCGCCAGCAGCCAAGACCGGACAGGGGGCTATGGCTACACCTTC.

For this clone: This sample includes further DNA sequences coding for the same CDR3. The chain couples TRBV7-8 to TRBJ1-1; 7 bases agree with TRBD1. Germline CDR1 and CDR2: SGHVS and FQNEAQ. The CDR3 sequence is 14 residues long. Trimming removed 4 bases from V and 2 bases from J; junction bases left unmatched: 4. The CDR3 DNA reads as TGTGCCAGCAGCTCTACAGGGGTCAACACTGAAGCTTTCTTT. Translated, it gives CASSSTGVNTEAFF. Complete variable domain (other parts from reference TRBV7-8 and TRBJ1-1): GAGVSQSPRYKVAKRGQDVALRCDPISGHVSLFWYQQALGQGPEFLTYFQNEAQLDKSGLPSDRFFAERPEGSVSTLKIQRTQQEDSAVYLCASSSTGVNTEAFFGQGTRLTVV.

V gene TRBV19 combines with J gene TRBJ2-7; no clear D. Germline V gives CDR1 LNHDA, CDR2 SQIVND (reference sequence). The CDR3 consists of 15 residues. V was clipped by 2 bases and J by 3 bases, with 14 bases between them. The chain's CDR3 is CASSIRIRAGYEQYF. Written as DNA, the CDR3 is TGTGCCAGTAGTATAAGAATTCGTGCAGGCTACGAGCAGTACTTC.

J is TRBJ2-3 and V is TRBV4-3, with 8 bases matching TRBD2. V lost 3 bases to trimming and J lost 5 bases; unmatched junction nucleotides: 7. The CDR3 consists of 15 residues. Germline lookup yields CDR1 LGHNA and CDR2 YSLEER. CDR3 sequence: CASSHRGGWGDTQYF. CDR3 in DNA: TGCGCCAGCAGCCACCGGGGGGGCTGGGGAGATACGCAGTATTTT.

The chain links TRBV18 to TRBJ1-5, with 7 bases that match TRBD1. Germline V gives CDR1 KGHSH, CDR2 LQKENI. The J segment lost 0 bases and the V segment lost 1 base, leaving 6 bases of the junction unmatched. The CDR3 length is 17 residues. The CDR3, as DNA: TGTGCCAGCTCACCACAGGGACAGTCTCATAGCAATCAGCCCCAGCATTTT. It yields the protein CASSPQGQSHSNQPQHF.